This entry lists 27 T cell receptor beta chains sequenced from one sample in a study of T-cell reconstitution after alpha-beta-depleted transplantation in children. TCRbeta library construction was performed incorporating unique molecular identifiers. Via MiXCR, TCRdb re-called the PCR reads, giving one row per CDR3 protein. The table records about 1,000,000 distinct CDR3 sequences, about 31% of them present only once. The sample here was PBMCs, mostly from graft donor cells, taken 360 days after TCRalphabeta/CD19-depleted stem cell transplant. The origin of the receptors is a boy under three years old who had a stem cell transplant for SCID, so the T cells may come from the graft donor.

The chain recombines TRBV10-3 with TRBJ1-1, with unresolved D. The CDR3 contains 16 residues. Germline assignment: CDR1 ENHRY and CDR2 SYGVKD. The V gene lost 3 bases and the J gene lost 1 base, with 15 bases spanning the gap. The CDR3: CAISEPRAGSNTEAFF. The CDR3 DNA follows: TGTGCCATCAGTGAACCTAGGGCAGGCTCGAACACTGAAGCTTTCTTT.

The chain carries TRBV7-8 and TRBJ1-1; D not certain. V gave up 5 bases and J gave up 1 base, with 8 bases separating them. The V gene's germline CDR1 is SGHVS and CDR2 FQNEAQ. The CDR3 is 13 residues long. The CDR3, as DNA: TGTGCCAGCAGCACGTCGAGGAACACTGAAGCTTTCTTT. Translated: CASSTSRNTEAFF.

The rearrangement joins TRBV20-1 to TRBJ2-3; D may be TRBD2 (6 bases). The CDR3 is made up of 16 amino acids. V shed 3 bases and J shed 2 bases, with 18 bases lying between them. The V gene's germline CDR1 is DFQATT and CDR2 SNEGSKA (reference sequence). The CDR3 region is CSASVSGLRITDTQYF. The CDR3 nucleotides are TGCAGTGCTAGTGTTAGTGGACTACGAATCACAGATACGCAGTATTTT.

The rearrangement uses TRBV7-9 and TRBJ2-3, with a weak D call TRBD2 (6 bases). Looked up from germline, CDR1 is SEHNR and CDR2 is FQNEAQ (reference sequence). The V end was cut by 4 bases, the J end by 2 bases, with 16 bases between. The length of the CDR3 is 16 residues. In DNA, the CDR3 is TGTGCCAGCAGCTCAGCGGGTGGACGGACCACAGATACGCAGTATTTT. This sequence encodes CASSSAGGRTTDTQYF.

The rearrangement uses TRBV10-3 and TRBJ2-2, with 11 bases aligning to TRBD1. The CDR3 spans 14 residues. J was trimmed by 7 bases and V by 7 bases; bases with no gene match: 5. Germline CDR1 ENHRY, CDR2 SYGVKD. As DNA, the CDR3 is TGTGCCATCACGGACAGGGGGCGCGTCGGGGAGCTGTTTTTT. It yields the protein CAITDRGRVGELFF.

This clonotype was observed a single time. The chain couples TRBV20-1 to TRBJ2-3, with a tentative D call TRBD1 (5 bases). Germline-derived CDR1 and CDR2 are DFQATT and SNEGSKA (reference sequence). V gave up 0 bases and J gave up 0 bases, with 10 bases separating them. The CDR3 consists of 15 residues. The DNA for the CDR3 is TGCAGTGCTAGAGAAGTAGGGGCGAGCACAGATACGCAGTATTTT. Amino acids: CSAREVGASTDTQYF.

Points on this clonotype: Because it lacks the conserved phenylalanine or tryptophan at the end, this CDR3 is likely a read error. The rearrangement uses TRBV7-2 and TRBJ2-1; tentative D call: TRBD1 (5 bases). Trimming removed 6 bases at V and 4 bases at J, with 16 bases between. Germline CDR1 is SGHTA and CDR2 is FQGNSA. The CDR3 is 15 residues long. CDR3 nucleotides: TGTGCCAGCAGTCCCGGACAAGGCCCTTACAATGAGCAGTTCTGC. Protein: CASSPGQGPYNEQFC.

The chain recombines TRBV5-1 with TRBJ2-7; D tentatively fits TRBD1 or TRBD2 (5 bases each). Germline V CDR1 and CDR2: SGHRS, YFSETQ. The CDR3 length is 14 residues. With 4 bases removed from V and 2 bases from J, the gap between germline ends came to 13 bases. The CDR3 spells CASSPRDGAYEQYF. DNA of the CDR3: TGCGCCAGCAGCCCCCGGGACGGAGCCTACGAGCAGTACTTC.

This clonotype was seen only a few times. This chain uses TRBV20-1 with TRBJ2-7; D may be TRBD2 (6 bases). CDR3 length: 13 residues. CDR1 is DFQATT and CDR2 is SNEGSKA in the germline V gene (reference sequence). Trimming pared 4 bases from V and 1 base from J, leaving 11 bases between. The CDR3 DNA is TGCAGTGCTATGCGACGGGGGTCCTACGAGCAGTACTTC. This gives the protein CSAMRRGSYEQYF.

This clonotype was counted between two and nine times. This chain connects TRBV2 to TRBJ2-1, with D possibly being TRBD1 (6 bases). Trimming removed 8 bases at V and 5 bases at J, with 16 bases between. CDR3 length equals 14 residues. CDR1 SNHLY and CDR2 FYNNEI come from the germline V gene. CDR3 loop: CASEFGDINNEQFF. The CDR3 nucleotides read TGTGCCAGCGAATTCGGGGACATCAACAATGAGCAGTTCTTC.

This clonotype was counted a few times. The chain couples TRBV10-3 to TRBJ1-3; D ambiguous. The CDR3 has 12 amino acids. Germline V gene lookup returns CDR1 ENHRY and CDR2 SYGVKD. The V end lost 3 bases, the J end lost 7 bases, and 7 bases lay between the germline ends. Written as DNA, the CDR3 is TGTGCCATCAGTGATTCCCCGAACACCATATATTTT. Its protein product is CAISDSPNTIYF.

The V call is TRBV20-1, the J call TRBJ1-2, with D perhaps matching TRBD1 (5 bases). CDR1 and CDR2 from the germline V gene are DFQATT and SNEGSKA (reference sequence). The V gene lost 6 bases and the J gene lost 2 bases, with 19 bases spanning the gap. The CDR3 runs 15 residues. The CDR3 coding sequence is TGCAGTGCCACACATATAACGACAGCCAACTATGGCTACACCTTC. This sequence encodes CSATHITTANYGYTF.

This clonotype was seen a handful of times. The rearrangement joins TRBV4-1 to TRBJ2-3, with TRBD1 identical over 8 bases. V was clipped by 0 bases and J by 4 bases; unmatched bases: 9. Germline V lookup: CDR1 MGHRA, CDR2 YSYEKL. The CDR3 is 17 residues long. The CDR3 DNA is TGCGCCAGCAGCCAAGATGGATCAGGGGGCAGCGCAGATACGCAGTATTTT. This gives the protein CASSQDGSGGSADTQYF.

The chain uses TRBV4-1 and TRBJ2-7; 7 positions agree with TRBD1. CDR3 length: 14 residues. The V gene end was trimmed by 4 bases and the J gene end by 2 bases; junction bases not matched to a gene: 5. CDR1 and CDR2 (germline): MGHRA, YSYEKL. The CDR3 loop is CASSPVTGPYEQYF. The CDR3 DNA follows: TGCGCCAGCAGCCCTGTGACAGGGCCCTACGAGCAGTACTTC.

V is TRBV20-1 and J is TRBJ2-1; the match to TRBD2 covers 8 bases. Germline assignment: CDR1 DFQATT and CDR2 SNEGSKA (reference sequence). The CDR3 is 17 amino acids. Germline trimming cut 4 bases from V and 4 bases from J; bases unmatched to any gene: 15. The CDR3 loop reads CSATSKKSGGLYNEQFF. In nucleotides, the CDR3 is TGCAGTGCTACCTCCAAAAAAAGCGGGGGCTTATACAATGAGCAGTTCTTC.

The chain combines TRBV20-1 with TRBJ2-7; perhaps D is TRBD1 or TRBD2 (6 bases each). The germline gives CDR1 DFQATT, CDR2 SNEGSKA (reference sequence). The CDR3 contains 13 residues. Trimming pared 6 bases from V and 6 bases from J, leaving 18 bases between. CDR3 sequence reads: CSAGRGVGSEQYF. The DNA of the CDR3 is TGCAGTGCCGGAAGGGGGGTTGGCAGCGAGCAGTACTTC.

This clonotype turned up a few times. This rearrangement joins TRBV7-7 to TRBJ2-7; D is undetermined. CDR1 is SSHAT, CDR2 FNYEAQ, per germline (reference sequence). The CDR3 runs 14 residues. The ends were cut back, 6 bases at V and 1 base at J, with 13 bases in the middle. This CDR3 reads CASSSPHVSYEQYF. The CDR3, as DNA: TGTGCCAGCAGTAGCCCGCACGTATCCTACGAGCAGTACTTC.

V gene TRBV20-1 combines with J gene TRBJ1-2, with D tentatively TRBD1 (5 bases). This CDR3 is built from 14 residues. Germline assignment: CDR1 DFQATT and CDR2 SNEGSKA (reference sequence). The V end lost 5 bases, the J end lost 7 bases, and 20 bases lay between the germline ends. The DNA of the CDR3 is TGCAGTGCTCCCTTGGGACCGCGTCGAGGTGGCTACACCTTC. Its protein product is CSAPLGPRRGGYTF.

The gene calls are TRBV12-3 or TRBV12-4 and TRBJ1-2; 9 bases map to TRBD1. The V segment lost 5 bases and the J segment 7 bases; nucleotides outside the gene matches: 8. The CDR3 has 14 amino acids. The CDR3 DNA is TGTGCCAGCAGTCAACCGGGACAGGGTCTTGGCTACACCTTC. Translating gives CASSQPGQGLGYTF.

The DNA of the CDR3 is TGTGCCAGCAGCGCCGGGGGGCCCGGGGAGCTGTTTTTT. Its translation is CASSAGGPGELFF. This chain links TRBV9 with TRBJ2-2, with TRBD2 as a possible D gene (7 bases). There are 13 residues in the CDR3. The V gene's germline CDR1 is SGDLS and CDR2 YYNGEE. Trimming shortened V by 3 bases and J by 6 bases, and 9 bases separated the two germline ends.

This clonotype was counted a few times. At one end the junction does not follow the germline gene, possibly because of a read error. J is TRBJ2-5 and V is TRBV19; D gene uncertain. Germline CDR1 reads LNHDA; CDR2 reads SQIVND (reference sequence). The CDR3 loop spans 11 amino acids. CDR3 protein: CASSMGETQYF. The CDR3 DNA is TGTGCCAGCAGTATGGGGGAGACCCAGTACTTC.

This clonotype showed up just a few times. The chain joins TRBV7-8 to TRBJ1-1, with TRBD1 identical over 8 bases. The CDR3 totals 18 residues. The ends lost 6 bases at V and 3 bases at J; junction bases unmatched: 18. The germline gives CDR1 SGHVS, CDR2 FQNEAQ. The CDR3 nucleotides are TGTGCCAGCAGACCCTACAGGGGGAAGGAATTCCTGTACACTGAAGCTTTCTTT. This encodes CASRPYRGKEFLYTEAFF.

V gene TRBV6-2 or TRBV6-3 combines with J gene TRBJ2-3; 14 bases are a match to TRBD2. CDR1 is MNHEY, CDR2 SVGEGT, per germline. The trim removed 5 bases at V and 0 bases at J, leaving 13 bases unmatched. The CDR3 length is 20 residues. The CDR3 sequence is CASSPVLGLAGGQSTDTQYF. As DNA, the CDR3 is TGTGCCAGCAGTCCCGTACTAGGACTAGCGGGGGGCCAGAGCACAGATACGCAGTATTTT.

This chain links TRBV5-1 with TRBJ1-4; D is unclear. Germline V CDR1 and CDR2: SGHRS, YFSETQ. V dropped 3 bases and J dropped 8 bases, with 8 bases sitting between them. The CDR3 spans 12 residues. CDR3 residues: CASSSSYEKLFF. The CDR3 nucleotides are TGCGCCAGCAGCTCATCTTACGAAAAACTGTTTTTT.

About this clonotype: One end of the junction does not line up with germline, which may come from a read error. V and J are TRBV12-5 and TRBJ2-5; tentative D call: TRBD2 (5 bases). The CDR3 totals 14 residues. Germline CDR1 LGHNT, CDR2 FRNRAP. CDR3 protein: CASPDGEPQEPQYF. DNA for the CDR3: TGTGCTAGCCCGGACGGGGAACCTCAAGAGCCCCAGTACTTC. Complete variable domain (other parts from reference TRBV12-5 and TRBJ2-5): DARVTQTPRHKVTEMGQEVTMRCQPILGHNTVFWYRQTMMQGLELLAYFRNRAPLDDSGMPKDRFSAEMPDATLATLKIQPSEPRDSAVYFCASPDGEPQEPQYFGPGTRLLVL.

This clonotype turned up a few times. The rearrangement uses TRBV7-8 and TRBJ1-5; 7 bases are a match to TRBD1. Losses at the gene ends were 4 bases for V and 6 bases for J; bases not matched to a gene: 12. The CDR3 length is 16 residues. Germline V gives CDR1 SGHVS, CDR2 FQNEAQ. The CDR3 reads CASSSQGRQGAQPQHF. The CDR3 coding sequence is TGTGCCAGCAGCTCCCAGGGGAGACAGGGAGCTCAGCCCCAGCATTTT.

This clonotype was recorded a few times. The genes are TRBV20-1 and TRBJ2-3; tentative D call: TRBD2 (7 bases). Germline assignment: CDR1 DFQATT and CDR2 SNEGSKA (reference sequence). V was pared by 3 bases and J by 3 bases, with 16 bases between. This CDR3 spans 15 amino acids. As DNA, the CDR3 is TGCAGTGCTAGGCGAGGACAGCGGGGAACAGATACGCAGTATTTT. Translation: CSARRGQRGTDTQYF.